Each of the 15 T cell receptor beta chains below was sequenced from the same sample in a study of blood T cell repertoires in COVID-19. Assay used: immunoSEQ multiplex PCR; TCRdb lists only in-frame clones, some missing. This table has 250,000 to 300,000 clones, more than 70% appearing once. The source material was peripheral blood. These receptors were obtained from a woman between 35 and 50 years old who had recovered from COVID-19.

The CDR3 DNA follows: TGTGCCAGCCCGGGACAGGGACCCACCGGGGAGCTGTTTTTT. Protein product: CASPGQGPTGELFF. J is TRBJ2-2 and V is TRBV19, with 9 bases fitting TRBD1. The germline gives CDR1 LNHDA, CDR2 SQIVND (reference sequence). The CDR3 has 14 amino acids. V shed 9 bases and J 4 bases; nucleotides not matched to a gene: 6.

J is TRBJ1-6 and V is TRBV5-4; D is possibly TRBD1 (6 bases). Germline loops: CDR1 SGHNT, CDR2 YYREEE (reference sequence). V was cut by 4 bases and J by 7 bases, with 15 bases left in between. CDR3 size: 15 residues. CDR3 residues: CASSPGDPRNSPLHF. The CDR3 DNA sequence: TGTGCCAGCAGCCCAGGGGACCCTCGAAATTCACCCCTCCACTTT.

This chain joins TRBV7-2 and TRBJ2-1; 8 bases map to TRBD2. Germline V gene lookup returns CDR1 SGHTA and CDR2 FQGNSA. The CDR3 consists of 16 residues. J was trimmed by 3 bases and V by 2 bases; bases with no gene match: 6. CDR3 nucleotides: TGTGCCAGCAGCTTACGCGGGAGCGGGGGCTACAATGAGCAGTTCTTC. Translating it yields CASSLRGSGGYNEQFF.

The V gene is TRBV19, the J gene TRBJ2-5, with 9 bases lining up with TRBD1. The CDR3 covers 14 residues. Germline lookup yields CDR1 LNHDA and CDR2 SQIVND (reference sequence). V shed 6 bases, J shed 2 bases, and the junction held 4 bases outside the gene matches. CDR3 region: CASSLGQGQETQYF. CDR3 DNA: TGTGCCAGTAGCCTTGGACAGGGGCAAGAGACCCAGTACTTC.

The genes are TRBV27 and TRBJ1-2; 8 bases are shared with TRBD1. Germline lookup yields CDR1 MNHEY and CDR2 SMNVEV (reference sequence). Trimming cost V 9 bases and J 6 bases; bases outside gene matches: 9. This CDR3 spans 13 amino acids. The CDR3 DNA is TGTGCCAGTGCAGAGGACAGGGTTCATGGCTACACCTTC. This sequence encodes CASAEDRVHGYTF.

This chain joins TRBV4-2 and TRBJ2-5, with 10 bases identical to TRBD2. Germline CDR1 LGHNA, CDR2 YNFKEQ. The ends lost 7 bases at V and 5 bases at J; junction bases unmatched: 10. This CDR3 region has 15 residues. CDR3 amino acids: CASTALAGVGETQYF. Written as DNA, the CDR3 is TGTGCCAGCACGGCCCTAGCGGGAGTAGGGGAGACCCAGTACTTC.

The chain is built from TRBV18 and TRBJ2-4, with D possibly matching TRBD1 (5 bases). The V end was cut by 2 bases, the J end by 0 bases, with 17 bases between. CDR3 length equals 18 residues. CDR1 is KGHSH, CDR2 LQKENI, per germline. CDR3 loop: CASSPGQGLALAKNIQYF. CDR3 nucleotide sequence: TGTGCCAGCTCACCAGGGCAGGGTCTGGCCCTAGCCAAAAACATTCAGTACTTC.

This clone was seen at least ten times. The rearrangement links TRBV28 to TRBJ1-6; D remains ambiguous. Trimming pared 6 bases from V and 7 bases from J, leaving 13 bases between. Germline lookup yields CDR1 MDHEN and CDR2 SYDVKM. The CDR3 consists of 14 residues. The CDR3, as DNA: TGTGCCAGCAGCCCCGCGGGGTACAATTCACCCCTCCACTTT. Translated: CASSPAGYNSPLHF.

V and J are TRBV6-2 or TRBV6-3 and TRBJ2-7; D remains ambiguous. The CDR3 is 15 amino acids. From germline, CDR1 is MNHEY and CDR2 SVGEGT. V gave up 6 bases and J gave up 4 bases, with 19 bases separating them. In nucleotides, the CDR3 is TGTGCCAGCAGCCCGCCAAGCGCTTTTGTGTACGAGCAGTACTTC. Protein sequence: CASSPPSAFVYEQYF.

This chain joins TRBV27 and TRBJ2-3, with TRBD1 matching 7 bases. This CDR3 spans 16 amino acids. Germline trimming cut 5 bases from V and 10 bases from J; bases unmatched to any gene: 18. CDR1 and CDR2 (germline): MNHEY, SMNVEV (reference sequence). The CDR3 here is CASSPSTGSGFRAQYF. The CDR3 DNA reads TGTGCCAGCAGTCCCTCGACAGGGAGTGGGTTTCGGGCGCAGTATTTT.

J is TRBJ2-1 and V is TRBV7-8, with 13 bases that match TRBD2. The V gene's germline CDR1 is SGHVS and CDR2 FQNEAQ. After removal of 5 bases from V and 3 bases from J, the junction contained 7 bases not matched to a gene. The CDR3 spans 17 residues. The CDR3 spells CASSRTSGSVGYNEQFF. CDR3 in DNA: TGTGCCAGCAGCCGGACTAGCGGGAGCGTCGGCTACAATGAGCAGTTCTTC. Variable domain in full (rest from reference TRBV7-8 and TRBJ2-1): GAGVSQSPRYKVAKRGQDVALRCDPISGHVSLFWYQQALGQGPEFLTYFQNEAQLDKSGLPSDRFFAERPEGSVSTLKIQRTQQEDSAVYLCASSRTSGSVGYNEQFFGPGTRLTVL.

The gene calls are TRBV6-4 and TRBJ1-6; no clear D. CDR1 is MRHNA, CDR2 SNTAGT, per germline. V was shortened by 4 bases and J by 8 bases, with 9 bases between the two germline ends. The CDR3 runs 13 residues. For the CDR3, the DNA is TGTGCCAGCAGTGTCGGGGTAGATTCACCCCTCCACTTT. Translating gives CASSVGVDSPLHF.

The chain recombines TRBV27 with TRBJ1-1, with D maybe TRBD1 (6 bases). V lost 3 bases and J lost 8, with 13 bases in between. The germline CDR1 and CDR2 sequences are MNHEY and SMNVEV (reference sequence). The CDR3 contains 13 residues. CDR3 sequence reads: CASSLIQGYEAFF. The DNA of the CDR3 is TGTGCCAGCAGTTTGATACAGGGCTACGAAGCTTTCTTT.

This chain joins TRBV29-1 and TRBJ1-5, with a possible D match to TRBD1 (6 bases). The CDR3 is 14 residues long. From germline, CDR1 is SQVTM and CDR2 ANQGSEA. V gave up 6 bases and J gave up 3 bases, with 15 bases separating them. The CDR3 spells CSVATGTLNQPQHF. CDR3 sequence (DNA): TGCAGCGTCGCGACAGGCACCCTCAATCAGCCCCAGCATTTT.

J is TRBJ2-1 and V is TRBV18, with TRBD2 as a possible D gene (5 bases). Looked up from germline, CDR1 is KGHSH and CDR2 is LQKENI. The V and J ends lost 1 base and 2 bases respectively, with 6 bases between them. This CDR3 is 14 amino acids long. The CDR3 DNA reads as TGTGCCAGCTCACCACAGCGGACCTACAATGAGCAGTTCTTC. Translation gives CASSPQRTYNEQFF.